This TCR beta chain was obtained from a study of T cells in Graves' hyperthyroidism and ophthalmopathy. V lost 5 bases, J lost 1 base, and 11 bases lay in between. The germline V gene encodes CDR1 MNHNY and CDR2 SVGAGI (reference sequence). The CDR3 totals 15 residues. Calling Graves' hyperthyroidism stable meant ophthalmopathy did not progress within 18 months. TCR beta CDR3 sequences were amplified from RNA transcripts. The HTBI primer set was used in a first-round RT-PCR of the TCR CDR3. TCRdb processed the multiplex PCR reads anew with MiXCR; each CDR3 protein has one entry. Of 750,000 to 900,000 distinct CDR3 sequences listed, approximately 40% were seen once; the top ten hold approximately 8.7%.

Material: blood. V usage is TRBV6-6 and J usage is TRBJ2-2; D is perhaps TRBD1 or TRBD2 (6 bases each). This receptor was taken from a man aged 18 to 30 with Graves' hyperthyroidism. The CDR3 is CASSDGGQNTGELFF. The CDR3 DNA sequence: TGTGCCAGCAGTGACGGGGGACAGAACACCGGGGAGCTGTTTTTT.